The 2 T cell receptor beta chains reported below all come from one sample, sequenced in a study of T cell responses to AZD1222 COVID-19 vaccine. Measured with immunoSEQ multiplex PCR; TCRdb has only the in-frame clones, and not every one. The table records more than 140,000 clones, approximately 88% of them present only once. The material sequenced was peripheral blood, taken on day 0 of AZD1222 vaccination. All receptors derive from an adult in good health.

The gene calls are TRBV18 and TRBJ1-2; no firm D call. V lost 3 bases to trimming and J lost 1 base, with 9 bases between them. Germline V lookup: CDR1 KGHSH, CDR2 LQKENI. This CDR3 region has 14 residues. The CDR3 DNA reads as TGTGCCAGCTCACCGGGTGGCATTAACTATGGCTACACCTTC. Amino acid sequence: CASSPGGINYGYTF.

This clone has a handful of counts. The chain uses TRBV29-1 and TRBJ2-1; unclear D gene. Deletions cut 5 bases from V and 0 bases from J, with 8 bases between. This CDR3 has 13 amino acids. Germline-derived CDR1 and CDR2 are SQVTM and ANQGSEA. CDR3 residues: CSVYPGSYNEQFF. CDR3 DNA: TGCAGCGTTTACCCGGGCTCCTACAATGAGCAGTTCTTC.